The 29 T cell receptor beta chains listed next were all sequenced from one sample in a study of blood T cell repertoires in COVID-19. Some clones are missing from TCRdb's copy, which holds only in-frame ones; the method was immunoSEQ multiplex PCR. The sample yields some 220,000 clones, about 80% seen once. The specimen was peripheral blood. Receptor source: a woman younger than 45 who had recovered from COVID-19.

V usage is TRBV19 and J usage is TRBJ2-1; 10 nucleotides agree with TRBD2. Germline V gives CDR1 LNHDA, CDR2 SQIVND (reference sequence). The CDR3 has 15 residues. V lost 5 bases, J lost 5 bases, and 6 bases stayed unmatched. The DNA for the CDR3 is TGTGCCAGTAGTTTTCTAGCGGGAGTCGACAATGAGCAGTTCTTC. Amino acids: CASSFLAGVDNEQFF.

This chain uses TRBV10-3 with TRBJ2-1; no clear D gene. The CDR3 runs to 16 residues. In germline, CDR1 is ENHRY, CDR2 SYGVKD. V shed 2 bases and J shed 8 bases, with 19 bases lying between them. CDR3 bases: TGTGCCATCAGTGAGAATACAGCAATGATCCCCGATGAGCAGTTCTTC. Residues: CAISENTAMIPDEQFF.

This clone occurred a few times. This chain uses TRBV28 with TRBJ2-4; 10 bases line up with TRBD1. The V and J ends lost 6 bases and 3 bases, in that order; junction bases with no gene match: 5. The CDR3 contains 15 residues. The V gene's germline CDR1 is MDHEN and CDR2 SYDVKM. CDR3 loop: CASSRDRGGKNIQYF. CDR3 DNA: TGTGCCAGCAGCCGGGACAGGGGTGGCAAAAACATTCAGTACTTC.

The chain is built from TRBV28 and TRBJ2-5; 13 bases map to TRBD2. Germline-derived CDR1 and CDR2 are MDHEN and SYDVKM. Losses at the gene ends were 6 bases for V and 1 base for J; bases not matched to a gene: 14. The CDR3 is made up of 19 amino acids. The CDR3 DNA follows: TGTGCCAGCAGCCAGCTGACTAGCGGGAGGTATGAGTCCCAAGAGACCCAGTACTTC. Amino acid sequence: CASSQLTSGRYESQETQYF. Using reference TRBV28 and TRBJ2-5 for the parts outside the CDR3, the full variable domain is DVKVTQSSRYLVKRTGEKVFLECVQDMDHENMFWYRQDPGLGLRLIYFSYDVKMKEKGDIPEGYSVSREKKERFSLILESASTNQTSMYLCASSQLTSGRYESQETQYFGPGTRLLVL.

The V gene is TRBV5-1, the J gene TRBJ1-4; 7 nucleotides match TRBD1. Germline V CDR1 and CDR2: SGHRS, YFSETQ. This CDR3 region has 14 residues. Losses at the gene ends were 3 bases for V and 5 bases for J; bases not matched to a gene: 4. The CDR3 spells CASSSGTANEKLFF. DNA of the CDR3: TGCGCCAGCAGCTCCGGGACAGCGAATGAAAAACTGTTTTTT.

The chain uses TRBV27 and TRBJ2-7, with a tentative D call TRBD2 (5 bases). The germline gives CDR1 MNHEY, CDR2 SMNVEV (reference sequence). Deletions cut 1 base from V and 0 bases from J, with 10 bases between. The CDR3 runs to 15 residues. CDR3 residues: CASSLFGEISYEQYF. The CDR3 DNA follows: TGTGCCAGCAGTTTATTTGGGGAGATCTCCTACGAGCAGTACTTC.

CDR3 nucleotide sequence: TGTGCCACCAGTGATTCGTTCCAACGGTCCCAGCATTTT. Translating it yields CATSDSFQRSQHF. The genes are TRBV24-1 and TRBJ1-5, with D hard to call. V lost 2 bases and J lost 11, with 12 bases in between. CDR3 length: 13 residues. The germline CDR1 and CDR2 sequences are KGHDR and SFDVKD.

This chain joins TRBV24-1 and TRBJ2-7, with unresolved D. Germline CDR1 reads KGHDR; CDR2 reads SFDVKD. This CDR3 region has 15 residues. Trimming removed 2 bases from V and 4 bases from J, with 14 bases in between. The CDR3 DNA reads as TGTGCCACCAGTGATTCGTTGGCCGGAGATTACGAGCAGTACTTC. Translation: CATSDSLAGDYEQYF.

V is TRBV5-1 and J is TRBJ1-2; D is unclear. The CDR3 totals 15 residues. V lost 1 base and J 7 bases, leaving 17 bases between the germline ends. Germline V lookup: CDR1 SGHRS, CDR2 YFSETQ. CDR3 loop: CASSLSQAAPSGYTF. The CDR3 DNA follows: TGCGCCAGCAGCTTGAGTCAAGCGGCCCCTTCTGGCTACACCTTC.

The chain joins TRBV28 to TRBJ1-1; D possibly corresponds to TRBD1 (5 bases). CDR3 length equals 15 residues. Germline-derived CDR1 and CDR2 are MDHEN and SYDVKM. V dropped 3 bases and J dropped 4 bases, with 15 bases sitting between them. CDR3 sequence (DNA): TGTGCCAGCAGTTTGAGGGGAGGGTCAGGCACTGAAGCTTTCTTT. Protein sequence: CASSLRGGSGTEAFF.

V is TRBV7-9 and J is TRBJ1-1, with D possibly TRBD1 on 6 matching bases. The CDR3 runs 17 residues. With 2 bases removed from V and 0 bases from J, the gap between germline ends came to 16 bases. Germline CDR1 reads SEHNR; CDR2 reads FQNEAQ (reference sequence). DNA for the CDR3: TGTGCCAGCAGCTTATCAGCAAAGGGACACTTGAACACTGAAGCTTTCTTT. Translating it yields CASSLSAKGHLNTEAFF.

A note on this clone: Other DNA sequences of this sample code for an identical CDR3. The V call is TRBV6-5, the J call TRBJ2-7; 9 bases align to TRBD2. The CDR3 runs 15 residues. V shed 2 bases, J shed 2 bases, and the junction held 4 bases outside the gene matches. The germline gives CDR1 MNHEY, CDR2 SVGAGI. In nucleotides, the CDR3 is TGTGCCAGCAGTTACGATAGCGGGGGACCCTACGAGCAGTACTTC. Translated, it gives CASSYDSGGPYEQYF.

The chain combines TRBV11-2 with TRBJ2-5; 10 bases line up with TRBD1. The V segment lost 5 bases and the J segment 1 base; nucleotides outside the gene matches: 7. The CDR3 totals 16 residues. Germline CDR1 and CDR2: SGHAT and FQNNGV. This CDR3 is CASSPRQGAGQETQYF. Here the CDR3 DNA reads TGTGCCAGCAGCCCTAGACAGGGGGCAGGCCAAGAGACCCAGTACTTC.

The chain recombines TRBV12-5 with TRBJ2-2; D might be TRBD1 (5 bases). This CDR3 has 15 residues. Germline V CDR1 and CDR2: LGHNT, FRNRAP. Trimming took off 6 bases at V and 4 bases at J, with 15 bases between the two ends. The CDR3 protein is CASGSWKGSTGELFF. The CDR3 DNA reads TGTGCTAGTGGCTCCTGGAAGGGGTCCACCGGGGAGCTGTTTTTT.

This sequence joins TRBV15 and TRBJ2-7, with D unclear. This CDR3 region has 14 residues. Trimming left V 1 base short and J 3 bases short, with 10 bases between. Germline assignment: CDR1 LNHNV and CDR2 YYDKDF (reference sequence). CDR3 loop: CATSRGGASYEQYF. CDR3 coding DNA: TGTGCCACCAGCAGAGGTGGAGCTAGCTACGAGCAGTACTTC.

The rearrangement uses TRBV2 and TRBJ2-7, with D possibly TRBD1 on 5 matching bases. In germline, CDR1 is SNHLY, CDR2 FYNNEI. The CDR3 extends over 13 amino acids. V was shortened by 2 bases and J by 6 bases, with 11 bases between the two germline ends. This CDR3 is CASSEQGRGEQYF. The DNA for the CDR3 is TGTGCCAGCAGTGAACAGGGAAGGGGCGAGCAGTACTTC.

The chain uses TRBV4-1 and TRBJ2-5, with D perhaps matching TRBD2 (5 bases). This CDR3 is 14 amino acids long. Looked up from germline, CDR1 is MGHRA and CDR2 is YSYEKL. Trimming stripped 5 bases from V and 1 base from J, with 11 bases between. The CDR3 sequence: CASSGGTSQETQYF. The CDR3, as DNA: TGCGCCAGCAGCGGCGGCACTAGCCAAGAGACCCAGTACTTC.

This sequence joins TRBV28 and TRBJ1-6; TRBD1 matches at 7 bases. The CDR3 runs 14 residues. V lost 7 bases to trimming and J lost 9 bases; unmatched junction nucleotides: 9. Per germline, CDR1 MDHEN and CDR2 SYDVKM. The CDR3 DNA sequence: TGTGCCAGCAAAGAGGGGGCGAAAGGTTCACCCCTCCACTTT. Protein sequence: CASKEGAKGSPLHF.

CDR3 region: CASSPQGGGEKLFF. CDR3 coding DNA: TGTGCCAGCAGTCCTCAGGGGGGAGGTGAAAAACTGTTTTTT. J is TRBJ1-4 and V is TRBV2, with 7 bases identical to TRBD1. CDR1 and CDR2 (germline): SNHLY, FYNNEI. Trimming at V came to 5 bases and at J to 7 bases, leaving 7 bases not matched to a gene. CDR3 length: 14 amino acids. Full variable domain (remainder filled in from reference TRBV2 and TRBJ1-4): EPEVTQTPSHQVTQMGQEVILRCVPISNHLYFYWYRQILGQKVEFLVSFYNNEISEKSEIFDDQFSVERPDGSNFTLKIRSTKLEDSAMYFCASSPQGGGEKLFFGSGTQLSVL.

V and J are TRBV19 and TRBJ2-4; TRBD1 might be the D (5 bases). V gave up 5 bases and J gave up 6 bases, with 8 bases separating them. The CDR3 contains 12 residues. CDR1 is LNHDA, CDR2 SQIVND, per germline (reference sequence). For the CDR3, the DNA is TGTGCCAGTAGTCAGACAGTAAACATTCAGTACTTC. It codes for CASSQTVNIQYF.

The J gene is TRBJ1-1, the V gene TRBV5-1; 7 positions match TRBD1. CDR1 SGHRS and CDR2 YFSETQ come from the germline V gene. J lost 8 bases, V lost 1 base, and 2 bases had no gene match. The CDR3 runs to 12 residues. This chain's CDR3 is CASSLTGEEAFF. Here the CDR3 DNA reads TGCGCCAGCAGCTTGACAGGGGAAGAAGCTTTCTTT.

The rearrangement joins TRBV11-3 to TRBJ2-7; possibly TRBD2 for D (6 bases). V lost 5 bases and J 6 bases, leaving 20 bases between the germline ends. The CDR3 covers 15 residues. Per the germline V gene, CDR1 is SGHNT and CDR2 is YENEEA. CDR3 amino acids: CASSLSWGLLAEQYF. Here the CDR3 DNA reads TGTGCCAGCAGCCTATCTTGGGGACTCTTAGCCGAGCAGTACTTC.

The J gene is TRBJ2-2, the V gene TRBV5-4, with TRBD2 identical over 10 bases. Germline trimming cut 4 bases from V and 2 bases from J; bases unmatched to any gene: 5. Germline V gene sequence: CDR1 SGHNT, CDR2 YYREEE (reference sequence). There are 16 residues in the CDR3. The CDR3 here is CASSQGLAFNTGELFF. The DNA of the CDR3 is TGTGCCAGCAGCCAGGGACTAGCGTTTAACACCGGGGAGCTGTTTTTT. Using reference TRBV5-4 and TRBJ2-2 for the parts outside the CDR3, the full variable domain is ETGVTQSPTHLIKTRGQQVTLRCSSQSGHNTVSWYQQALGQGPQFIFQYYREEENGRGNFPPRFSGLQFPNYSSELNVNALELDDSALYLCASSQGLAFNTGELFFGEGSRLTVL.

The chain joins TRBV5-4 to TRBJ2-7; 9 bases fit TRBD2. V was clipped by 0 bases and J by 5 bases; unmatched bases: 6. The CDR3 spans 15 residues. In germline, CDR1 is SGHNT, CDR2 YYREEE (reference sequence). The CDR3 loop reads CASSLVASGTNEQYF. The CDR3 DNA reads TGTGCCAGCAGCTTGGTGGCTAGCGGGACCAACGAGCAGTACTTC.

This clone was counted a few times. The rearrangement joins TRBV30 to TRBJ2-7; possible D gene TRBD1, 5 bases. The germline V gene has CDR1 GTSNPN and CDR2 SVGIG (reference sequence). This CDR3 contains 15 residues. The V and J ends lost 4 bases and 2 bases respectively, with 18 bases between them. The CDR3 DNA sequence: TGTGCCTGGAAGAGAGTGGACGTGGGGCCCTACGAGCAGTACTTC. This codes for CAWKRVDVGPYEQYF.

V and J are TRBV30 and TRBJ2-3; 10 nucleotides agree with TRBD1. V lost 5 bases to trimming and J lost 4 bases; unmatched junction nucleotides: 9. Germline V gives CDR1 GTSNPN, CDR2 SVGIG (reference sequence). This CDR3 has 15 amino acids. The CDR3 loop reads CAWANTGQGSDTQYF. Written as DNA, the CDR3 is TGTGCCTGGGCCAATACGGGACAGGGGTCAGATACGCAGTATTTT.

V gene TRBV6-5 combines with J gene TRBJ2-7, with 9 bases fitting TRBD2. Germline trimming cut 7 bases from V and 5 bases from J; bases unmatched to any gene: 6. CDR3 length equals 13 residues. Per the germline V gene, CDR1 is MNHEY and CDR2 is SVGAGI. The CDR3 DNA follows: TGTGCCAGCAAAATCTCTAGCGGGAACGAGCAGTACTTC. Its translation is CASKISSGNEQYF.

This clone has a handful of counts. This CDR3 reads CASSLRAGQPQHF. The CDR3, as DNA: TGTGCCAGCAGCTTAAGAGCGGGCCAGCCCCAGCATTTT. The genes are TRBV7-3 and TRBJ1-5; D uncertain. Per the germline V gene, CDR1 is SGHTA and CDR2 is FQGTGA. There are 13 residues in the CDR3. The ends were cut back, 1 base at V and 7 bases at J, with 8 bases in the middle. The full variable domain, its missing parts supplied by reference TRBV7-3 and TRBJ1-5, is GAGVSQTPSNKVTEKGKYVELRCDPISGHTALYWYRQSLGQGPEFLIYFQGTGAADDSGLPNDRFFAVRPEGSVSTLKIQRTERGDSAVYLCASSLRAGQPQHFGDGTRLSIL.

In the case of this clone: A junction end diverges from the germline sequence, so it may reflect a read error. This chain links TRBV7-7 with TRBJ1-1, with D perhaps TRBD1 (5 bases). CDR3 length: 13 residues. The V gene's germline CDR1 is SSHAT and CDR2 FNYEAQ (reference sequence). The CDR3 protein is CASSLGPGAEAFF. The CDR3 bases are TGTGCTAGCAGCTTGGGGCCGGGGGCTGAAGCTTTCTTT.